This T cell receptor beta chain derives from a study of CD8 T cells in ankylosing spondylitis (dated by TCRdb to about 2017). Turning to the overall study: To find TCR variants linked to disease, the study profiled T cell receptor beta repertoires in ankylosing spondylitis patients and healthy donors. The full study cohort was made up of 25 ankylosing spondylitis patients and 108 healthy donors. Samples of peripheral blood were taken, and for ankylosing spondylitis patients, synovial fluid was collected as well. Results and caveats for the whole study, not just this receptor: Some motif variants were previously reported in synovial fluid and blood of reactive arthritis patients, suggesting common disease-initiation mechanisms. A TCR beta motif made up of fewer than 10 highly homologous amino acid variants appeared to be characteristic of blood from ankylosing spondylitis patients. The disease-linked clones were reported as significantly enriched in matched synovial fluid samples from ankylosing spondylitis patients. The disease-linked clones had a CD8+ phenotype and were found at relatively low frequencies in peripheral blood.

The sample was run on an Illumina HiSeq 2500. Quantitative 5'-RACE with molecular barcodes was used to prepare TCR beta libraries. As for the authors' bioinformatics: A new computational method based on a probabilistic model of VDJ rearrangement was used to identify disease-linked TCR variants. Starting from the raw public reads, TCRdb applied fastp trimming at Q25, assembled clones with MiXCR and retained in-frame beta chains. Rows merge per CDR3 protein into single entries with the most common DNA and genes. These V and J calls rely on TCRdb rather than the paper's analysis. The sample table shows about 500,000 distinct CDR3 sequences, and more than 9.5% are seen once. The top ten constitute approximately 6.2% of the sample. Many counts were recorded for this clonotype. Its antigen target is currently unknown. One base away there is no much larger clone; base qualities are not given. Unmatched junction bases come to 7, with V trimmed by 6 bases and J by 5 bases. Measured from the cysteine to the phenylalanine, the CDR3 is 14 residues long. Only CDR3 DNA is held: 42 bases, read in frame from base 1.

Sequencing was carried out using blood, either unsorted or a sorted T cell fraction (not recorded which). Recombination joined TRBV12-3 or TRBV12-4 with TRBJ2-5, with TRBD2 matching 9 junction bases. The receptor's source is a male donor with ankylosing spondylitis. The nucleotides read TGTGCCAGCAGCCCTTTAGCGGGAGCTGAGACCCAGTACTTC. This gives the protein CASSPLAGAETQYF.